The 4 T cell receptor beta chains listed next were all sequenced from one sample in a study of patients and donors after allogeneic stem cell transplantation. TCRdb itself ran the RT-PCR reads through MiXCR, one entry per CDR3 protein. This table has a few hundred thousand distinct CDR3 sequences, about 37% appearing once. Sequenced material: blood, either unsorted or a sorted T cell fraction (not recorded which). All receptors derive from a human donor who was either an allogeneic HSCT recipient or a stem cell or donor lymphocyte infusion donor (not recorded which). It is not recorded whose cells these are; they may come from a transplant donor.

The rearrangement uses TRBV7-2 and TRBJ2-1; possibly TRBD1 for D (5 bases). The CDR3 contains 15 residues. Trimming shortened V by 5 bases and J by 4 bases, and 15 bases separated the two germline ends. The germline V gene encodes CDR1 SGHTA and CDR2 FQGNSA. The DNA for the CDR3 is TGTGCCAGCAGCGAAGGGGCTACCCCTTACAATGAGCAGTTCTTC. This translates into CASSEGATPYNEQFF.

The CDR3 here is CASGLGRDETQYF. In nucleotides, the CDR3 is TGTGCTAGTGGTTTGGGCAGGGATGAGACCCAGTACTTC. The rearrangement joins TRBV12-5 to TRBJ2-5; tentative D call: TRBD1 (5 bases). Germline V gives CDR1 LGHNT, CDR2 FRNRAP. This CDR3 region has 13 residues. Between the trimmed V and J ends, which lost 1 base and 5 bases, there was a span of 8 bases.

CDR3 nucleotide sequence: TGCAGCGGTTATAGTGTCGTCAATGAGCAGTTCTTC. Protein product: CSGYSVVNEQFF. V usage is TRBV29-1 and J usage is TRBJ2-1; no clear D gene. Between the trimmed V and J ends, which lost 7 bases and 6 bases, there was a span of 13 bases. Germline lookup yields CDR1 SQVTM and CDR2 ANQGSEA. The CDR3 spans 12 residues.

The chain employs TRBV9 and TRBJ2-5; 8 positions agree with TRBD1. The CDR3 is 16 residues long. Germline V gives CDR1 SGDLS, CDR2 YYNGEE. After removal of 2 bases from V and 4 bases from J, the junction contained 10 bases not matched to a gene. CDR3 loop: CASSVNPGTGTETQYF. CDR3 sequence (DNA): TGTGCCAGCAGCGTCAACCCCGGGACAGGAACAGAGACCCAGTACTTC. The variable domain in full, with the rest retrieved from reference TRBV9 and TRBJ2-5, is DSGVTQTPKHLITATGQRVTLRCSPRSGDLSVYWYQQSLDQGLQFLIQYYNGEERAKGNILERFSAQQFPDLHSELNLSSLELGDSALYFCASSVNPGTGTETQYFGPGTRLLVL.